One sample yielded the 2 T cell receptor beta chains listed below, sequenced in a study of OX40 agonist ivuxolimab in advanced cancers. Assay: immunoSEQ multiplex PCR; the TCRdb copy retains only in-frame clones and omits some. In the table there are 98,000 or so clones, about 86% of which are singletons. The source was CD4+ or CD8+ T cells sorted from blood, collected in a trial of the OX40 agonist ivuxolimab. The receptor set was obtained from an adult with an advanced solid tumor such as melanoma, head and neck, liver or kidney cancer.

The V and J genes are TRBV10-2 and TRBJ2-1; D not certain. This CDR3 contains 14 residues. Germline V gives CDR1 WSHSY, CDR2 SAAADI. V was shortened by 3 bases and J by 13 bases, with 19 bases between the two germline ends. Written as DNA, the CDR3 is TGCGCCAGCAGTGAAGGCAGGCCTATCGCATCTCAGTTCTTC. Residues: CASSEGRPIASQFF.

The sample holds one count of this clone. The chain has TRBV6-5 and TRBJ2-1, with 11 bases matching TRBD2. Looked up from germline, CDR1 is MNHEY and CDR2 is SVGAGI. Trimming took 6 bases from V and 9 from J; bases not matched to a gene: 4. The CDR3 has 13 amino acids. This CDR3 is CASRTSGISEQFF. The CDR3 region has the DNA TGTGCCAGCAGGACTAGCGGGATCAGTGAGCAGTTCTTC.